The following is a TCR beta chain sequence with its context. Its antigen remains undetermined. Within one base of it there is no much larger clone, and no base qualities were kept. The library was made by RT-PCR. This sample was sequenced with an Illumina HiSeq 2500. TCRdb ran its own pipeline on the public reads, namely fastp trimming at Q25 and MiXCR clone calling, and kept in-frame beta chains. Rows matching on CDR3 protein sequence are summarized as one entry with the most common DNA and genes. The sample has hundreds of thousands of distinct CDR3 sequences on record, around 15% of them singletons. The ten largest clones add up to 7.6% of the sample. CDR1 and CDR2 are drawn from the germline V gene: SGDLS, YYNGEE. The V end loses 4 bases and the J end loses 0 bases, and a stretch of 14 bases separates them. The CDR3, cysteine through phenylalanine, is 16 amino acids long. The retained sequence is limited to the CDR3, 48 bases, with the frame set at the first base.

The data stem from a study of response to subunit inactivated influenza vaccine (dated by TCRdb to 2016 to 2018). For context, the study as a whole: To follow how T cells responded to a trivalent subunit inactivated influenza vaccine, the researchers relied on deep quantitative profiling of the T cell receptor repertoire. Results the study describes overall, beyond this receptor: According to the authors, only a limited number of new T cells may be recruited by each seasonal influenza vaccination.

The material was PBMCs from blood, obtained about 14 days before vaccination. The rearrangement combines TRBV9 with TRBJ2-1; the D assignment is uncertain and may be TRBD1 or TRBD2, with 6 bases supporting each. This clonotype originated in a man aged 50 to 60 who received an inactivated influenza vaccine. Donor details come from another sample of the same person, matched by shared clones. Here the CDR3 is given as CASSPQGGSSYNEQFF. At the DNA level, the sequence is TGTGCCAGCAGCCCTCAAGGGGGGAGCTCCTACAATGAGCAGTTCTTC.